This TCR beta chain was recovered during a study of blood T cell repertoires in COVID-19. Trimming shortened V by 3 bases and J by 1 base, and 3 bases separated the two germline ends. The CDR3 has 11 amino acids. Germline V gene sequence: CDR1 GTSNPN, CDR2 SVGIG (reference sequence). Assay: immunoSEQ multiplex PCR; the TCRdb copy retains only in-frame clones and omits some. The sample contains about 360,000 clones, 86% of which appear only once. The sequence was obtained from a woman aged 60-70 years with COVID-19, enrolled during active disease. The sequenced sample consisted of peripheral blood. This rearrangement joins TRBV30 to TRBJ1-2; D unresolved. The CDR3 bases are TGTGCCTGGAGCGTTAACTATGGCTACACCTTC. Amino acid sequence: CAWSVNYGYTF. Filled out from reference TRBV30 and TRBJ1-2, the complete variable domain reads SQTIHQWPATLVQPVGSPLSLECTVEGTSNPNLYWYRQAAGRGLQLLFYSVGIGQISSEVPQNLSASRPQDRQFILSSKKLLLSDSGFYLCAWSVNYGYTFGSGTRLTVV.